The clone carrying this T cell receptor (beta chain) appeared a few times. Its target is unknown. Germline and junction disagree at one end, which may indicate a read error. Per the germline V gene, CDR1 is SEHNR and CDR2 is FQNEAQ (reference sequence). The CDR3 spans 13 residues. PCR was performed using 60 Vbeta and 13 Jbeta primers. Profiled with immunoSEQ multiplex PCR; TCRdb holds only in-frame clones, not every one. The data contain 100,000 to 150,000 clones, approximately 71% of them singletons. The data were obtained in a study of cytomegalovirus exposure and HLA in healthy donors. Study-level background: HLA-typed donors were the source of about 85 million unique TCRs, which an early data release held. Study observations and caveats: Presence/absence results assume similar sequencing depth per donor, which may not hold.

The sequence came from a woman in her forties or fifties in good health and CMV-seronegative. Sequences were obtained from PBMCs. V and J are TRBV7-9 and TRBJ2-7; 7 nucleotides agree with TRBD1. CDR3 DNA: TGTTCCAGCATTGACCGGGACAGCTACGAGCAGTACTTC. Its protein product is CSSIDRDSYEQYF.